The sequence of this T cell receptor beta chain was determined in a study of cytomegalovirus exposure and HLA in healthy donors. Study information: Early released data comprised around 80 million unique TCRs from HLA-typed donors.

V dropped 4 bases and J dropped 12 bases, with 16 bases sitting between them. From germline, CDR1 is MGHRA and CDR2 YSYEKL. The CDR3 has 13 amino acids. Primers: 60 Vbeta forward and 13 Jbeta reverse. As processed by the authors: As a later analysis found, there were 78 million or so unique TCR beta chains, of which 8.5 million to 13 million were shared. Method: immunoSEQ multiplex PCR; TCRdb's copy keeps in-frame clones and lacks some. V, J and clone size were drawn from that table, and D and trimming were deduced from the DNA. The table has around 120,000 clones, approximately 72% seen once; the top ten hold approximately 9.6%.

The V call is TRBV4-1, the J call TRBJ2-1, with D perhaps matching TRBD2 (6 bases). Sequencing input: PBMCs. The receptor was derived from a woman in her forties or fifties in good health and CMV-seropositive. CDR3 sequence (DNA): TGCGCCAGCAGCCGGTGGGGCCCCGGGGGGCAGTTCTTC. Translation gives CASSRWGPGGQFF.